The rows below give T cell receptor beta chains drawn from one sample of a study of CD8 T cells in Susac syndrome. TCRdb re-called the immunoSEQ multiplex PCR reads with MiXCR, one entry per CDR3 protein. The data hold about 60,000 distinct CDR3 sequences, with approximately 92% observed a single time. Material: CD8+ T cells from PBMCs. Receptors originate from a human donor in good health. Each CDR3 is given with its conserved first and last residue. Some rows have no size entry. The others give once, few or many, or a class for an expanded clone.

size,V,CDR3
-,TRBV6-5,CASSPGPVDTEAFF
once,TRBV4-2,CASSQEQSSGANVLTF
-,TRBV6-2/TRBV6-3,CASSLGQEPYEQYF
few,TRBV4-3,CASSQDRGTDTQYF
few,TRBV4-2,CASSPGGSEAFF
-,TRBV12-3/TRBV12-4,CASSPSRHASGNTIYF
-,TRBV19,CASSAWDRRGTEAFF
-,TRBV6-5,CASSYEGSTYEQYF
-,TRBV4-1,CASSQGDRSSYEQYF
-,TRBV13,CASSSTSVAYNEQFF
once,TRBV9,CASSAGQGGNQAQHF
-,TRBV3-1,CASSQDQGRDTDTQYF
-,TRBV12-3/TRBV12-4,CASSATGDYNSPLHF
-,TRBV19,CASSILDGELFF
once,TRBV28,CASSFSGYLSTNEKLFF
once,TRBV27,CASSPTWGLSEQYF
-,TRBV13,CASSLGLLSAQHF
-,TRBV11-2,CASSLGQGLGETQYF
-,TRBV7-9,CASSSSGPTFDTQYF
-,TRBV4-1,CASSQDPLNTEAFF
-,TRBV4-1,CASSQTPGTGDGSQHF
-,TRBV30,CAWNGDLSTSTEAFF
-,TRBV27,CASSPGQETQYF
-,TRBV29-1,CSVVGDSGANVLTF
-,TRBV5-6,CASSWRARSLEQYF
-,TRBV12-3/TRBV12-4,CASSLEWLGLAGGPSYNEQFF
-,TRBV11-2,CASSLNPMSGDGYTF
-,TRBV29-1,CSTRGGPIPGYTF
-,TRBV28,CASSSRTGGITEAFF
-,TRBV5-1,CASSIGTGPAYEQYF
-,TRBV23-1,CASFRVKGEKLFF
-,TRBV20-1,CSARERQFQETQYF
-,TRBV6-1,CASSDSSGTGYEKLFF
-,TRBV19,CASSILDSSYEQYF
-,TRBV20-1,CSARVSGEGDTQYF
-,TRBV6-1,CASSDGGYTDTQYF
-,TRBV6-5,CASSYSGSSYEQYF
-,TRBV9,CASSVRDHSYNEQFF
-,TRBV7-9,CASSLGAGELFF
-,TRBV5-1,CASSLVPGGANQPQHF
-,TRBV7-8,CASSLGTRSYEQYF
-,TRBV12-3/TRBV12-4,CASGQGIAAFF
-,TRBV7-9,CASSFLTSGGYEQYF
-,TRBV28,CASSFPGSHESADTQFF
-,TRBV4-1,CASSPRESDGYTF
-,TRBV6-6,CASSYSSVNTEAFF
-,TRBV20-1,CSARGRDSYEQYF
-,TRBV19,CASSIGGARRDQPQHF
-,TRBV4-1,CASSQAPGQYYGYTF
few,TRBV6-6,CASSYVGGEAFF
-,TRBV5-1,CASADRPYNEQFF
-,TRBV5-4,CASSPTNTDTQYF
once,TRBV7-9,CASSPTGVPYEQYF
-,TRBV13,CASSLGRSGPTYNEQFF
-,TRBV4-1,CASSQPGNTEAFF
-,TRBV12-3/TRBV12-4,CASSSRADPGGYTF
-,TRBV11-1,CASRSVEGREAFF
-,TRBV25-1,CASSAGQGSSYEQYF